The 4 T cell receptor beta chains below were found in one sample sequenced in a study of T cell changes during pregnancy in multiple sclerosis. TCRdb's copy holds only in-frame clones and misses some; the assay was immunoSEQ multiplex PCR. The sample contains under 45,000 clones, more than 75% of which appear only once. Source: peripheral blood, taken in the second trimester of pregnancy. The receptors stem from a female donor in good health, enrolled as a control in a pregnancy study.

The V and J genes are TRBV11-2 and TRBJ1-3; 10 bases are a match to TRBD1. In germline, CDR1 is SGHAT, CDR2 FQNNGV. V shed 5 bases and J 0 bases; nucleotides not matched to a gene: 7. CDR3 length: 17 amino acids. CDR3 sequence: CASSRSTGGTSGNTIYF. The CDR3 nucleotides are TGTGCCAGCAGCAGATCGACAGGGGGCACCTCTGGAAACACCATATATTTT.

The chain links TRBV5-1 to TRBJ2-7; 9 nucleotides align to TRBD1. Losses at the gene ends were 2 bases for V and 3 bases for J; bases not matched to a gene: 6. Looked up from germline, CDR1 is SGHRS and CDR2 is YFSETQ. The CDR3 contains 15 residues. The CDR3 nucleotides are TGCGCCAGCAGCTTTCGGACAGGGGATTACTACGAGCAGTACTTC. Its translation: CASSFRTGDYYEQYF.

This clone showed up just a few times. The chain has TRBV28 and TRBJ1-1; D is unclear. Germline lookup yields CDR1 MDHEN and CDR2 SYDVKM. Trimming pared 3 bases from V and 1 base from J, leaving 6 bases between. This CDR3 contains 13 residues. CDR3 nucleotide sequence: TGTGCCAGCAGTTTTCCCGGGAACACTGAAGCTTTCTTT. The encoded protein is CASSFPGNTEAFF.

J is TRBJ2-7 and V is TRBV6-1; no clear D gene. Trimming pared 2 bases from V and 5 bases from J, leaving 13 bases between. The CDR3 is 14 amino acids. The V gene's germline CDR1 is MNHNS and CDR2 SASEGT. The DNA for the CDR3 is TGTGCCAGCAGTGAAATGGGCCTGGCCCACGAGCAGTACTTC. Translating it yields CASSEMGLAHEQYF.